A single sample gave rise to the 30 T cell receptor beta chains below, sequenced in a study of T cells after yellow fever vaccination (dated by TCRdb to between 2018 and 2021). In light of the paper, this sample's treatment or condition label describes: live attenuated yellow fever vaccine strain. Receptor amplification or capture employed 5' RACE. Sequenced on an Illumina NovaSeq 6000. TCRdb applied fastp at Q25 and MiXCR to the public reads, then kept only in-frame beta chains. Here each entry gathers all rows of one CDR3 protein and keeps the most common genes and DNA. Within this sample are some 200,000 distinct CDR3 sequences, with more than 3% of them counted one time only. 3.2% of the sample is taken by the ten largest. The material sequenced was CD4+ T cells sorted from PBMCs, taken 10 days after the yellow fever booster vaccination. The source is a man younger than 30 who received the YFV17D yellow fever vaccine.

This clonotype was seen a handful of times. This rearrangement joins TRBV7-2 to TRBJ2-3; D is possibly TRBD2 (6 bases). CDR3 length equals 13 residues. Germline CDR1 and CDR2: SGHTA and FQGNSA. The V and J ends lost 1 base and 5 bases respectively, with 7 bases between them. The CDR3 region has the DNA TGTGCCAGCAGCTTAGGGGGGGAAGATACGCAGTATTTT. It translates to CASSLGGEDTQYF.

This clonotype was detected only a few times. V usage is TRBV15 and J usage is TRBJ2-3; TRBD2 matches 11 bases. The J segment lost 0 bases and the V segment lost 2 bases, leaving 7 bases of the junction unmatched. The V gene's germline CDR1 is LNHNV and CDR2 YYDKDF (reference sequence). The CDR3 loop spans 18 amino acids. For the CDR3, the DNA is TGTGCCACCAGCAGATCCCCGACTAGCGGGGCTAGCACAGATACGCAGTATTTT. Residues: CATSRSPTSGASTDTQYF.

This clonotype was counted many times. The chain carries TRBV5-1 and TRBJ1-1, with D hard to call. CDR1 SGHRS and CDR2 YFSETQ come from the germline V gene. Trimming pared 4 bases from V and 4 bases from J, leaving 20 bases between. The CDR3 has 16 residues. This CDR3 reads CASSLDQRTATTEAFF. CDR3 in DNA: TGCGCCAGCAGCCTTGATCAACGCACCGCGACCACTGAAGCTTTCTTT. Variable domain in full (rest from reference TRBV5-1 and TRBJ1-1): KAGVTQTPRYLIKTRGQQVTLSCSPISGHRSVSWYQQTPGQGLQFLFEYFSETQRNKGNFPGRFSGRQFSNSRSEMNVSTLELGDSALYLCASSLDQRTATTEAFFGQGTRLTVV.

The rearrangement joins TRBV3-1 to TRBJ2-7; 7 positions agree with TRBD1. CDR1 is LGHDT and CDR2 is YNNKEL in the germline V gene (reference sequence). This CDR3 is built from 15 residues. V lost 0 bases, J lost 5 bases, and 7 bases stayed unmatched. The CDR3 protein is CASSQDRDSVHEQYV. The CDR3 DNA follows: TGTGCCAGCAGCCAAGACCGGGACAGCGTCCACGAGCAGTACGTC.

Ten or more counts support this clonotype. The chain carries TRBV21-1 and TRBJ2-1. TRBV21-1 is described as a pseudogene. The CDR3 has 14 residues. As DNA, the CDR3 is TGTGCCAGCAGCAAATGCGACAGAAACAATGAGCAGTTCTTC. It encodes CASSKCDRNNEQFF.

The chain recombines TRBV6-1 with TRBJ1-2; D is unclear. Germline V CDR1 and CDR2: MNHNS, SASEGT. The CDR3 runs 13 residues. V gave up 1 base and J gave up 7 bases, with 10 bases separating them. CDR3 region: CASSEGKTAGYTF. As DNA, the CDR3 is TGTGCCAGCAGTGAAGGGAAAACAGCTGGCTACACCTTC.

In its sample, this clonotype was seen many times. The rearrangement joins TRBV5-1 to TRBJ2-5; D may match TRBD1 or TRBD2 (5 bases each). Trimming removed 3 bases from V and 1 base from J, with 7 bases in between. This CDR3 comprises 13 residues. The germline V gene encodes CDR1 SGHRS and CDR2 YFSETQ. The CDR3: CASSWDVQETQYF. CDR3 bases: TGCGCCAGCAGCTGGGACGTCCAAGAGACCCAGTACTTC.

Turning to this clonotype: Germline and junction disagree at one end, which may indicate a read error. This chain connects TRBV28 to TRBJ2-1; D remains unclear. The CDR3 is made up of 13 amino acids. Germline V CDR1 and CDR2: MDHEN, SYDVKM. The CDR3 spells CASSFLAYNEQLF. CDR3 sequence (DNA): TGTGCCAGCAGTTTCCTGGCTTACAATGAGCAGTTATTC.

For the CDR3, the DNA is TGTGCCAGCAGCTTAGGCACAGGGGGCATTCAGTACTTC. Amino acid sequence: CASSLGTGGIQYF. V and J are TRBV11-1 and TRBJ2-4, with 8 bases aligning to TRBD1. The CDR3 sequence is 13 residues long. J lost 9 bases, V lost 1 base, and 2 bases had no gene match. In germline, CDR1 is SGHAT, CDR2 FQDESV (reference sequence). The complete variable domain, with remaining parts taken from reference TRBV11-1 and TRBJ2-4, reads EAEVAQSPRYKITEKSQAVAFWCDPISGHATLYWYRQILGQGPELLVQFQDESVVDDSQLPKDRFSAERLKGVDSTLKIQPAELGDSAMYLCASSLGTGGIQYFGAGTRLSVL.

This clonotype showed up many times. The chain links TRBV19 to TRBJ2-1, with 14 bases that match TRBD2. V lost 8 bases to trimming and J lost 16 bases; unmatched junction nucleotides: 13. Germline assignment: CDR1 LNHDA and CDR2 SQIVND (reference sequence). CDR3 size: 14 residues. CDR3 nucleotide sequence: TGTGCCAGTGGACCCGACGGGACTAGCGGGGGTGGATTCTTC. Translating it yields CASGPDGTSGGGFF.

This clonotype was observed at least ten times. The rearrangement joins TRBV18 to TRBJ1-1; D is uncertain. The germline V gene encodes CDR1 KGHSH and CDR2 LQKENI. Trimming cost V 6 bases and J 4 bases, with 9 bases left between them. CDR3 length: 12 residues. This chain's CDR3 is CASSPVATEAFF. The CDR3 DNA sequence: TGTGCCAGCTCTCCGGTGGCCACTGAAGCTTTCTTT.

This clonotype was seen at least ten times. V and J are TRBV7-2 and TRBJ2-4, with a possible D match to TRBD1 (5 bases). CDR3 length: 13 amino acids. Germline-derived CDR1 and CDR2 are SGHTA and FQGNSA. V lost 3 bases and J lost 6, with 9 bases in between. The CDR3 reads CASSLGQINIQYF. The DNA for the CDR3 is TGTGCCAGCAGCTTGGGGCAGATAAACATTCAGTACTTC.

This clonotype showed up many times. The chain recombines TRBV24-1 with TRBJ2-1, with D perhaps matching TRBD2 (6 bases). With 8 bases removed from V and 5 bases from J, the gap between germline ends came to 21 bases. The CDR3 loop spans 16 amino acids. Germline-derived CDR1 and CDR2 are KGHDR and SFDVKD. In DNA, the CDR3 is TGTGCCACCACCTCTTGGGAGTCGGGGGATGACAATGAGCAGTTCTTC. Translation: CATTSWESGDDNEQFF.

This clonotype showed up many times. The V and J genes are TRBV7-2 and TRBJ2-7; D possibly matches TRBD1 or TRBD2 (5 bases each). Germline assignment: CDR1 SGHTA and CDR2 FQGNSA. Trimming pared 5 bases from V and 6 bases from J, leaving 14 bases between. CDR3 length: 13 amino acids. Written as DNA, the CDR3 is TGTGCCAGCAGCCGGGACCGATCCCTCGAGCAGTACGTC. As protein: CASSRDRSLEQYV.

The gene calls are TRBV5-1 and TRBJ2-7; D gene unclear. The V end was cut by 2 bases, the J end by 2 bases, with 11 bases between. Germline V lookup: CDR1 SGHRS, CDR2 YFSETQ. The CDR3 consists of 14 residues. CDR3 in DNA: TGCGCCAGCAGCTTCCTTTCAGGAGCCTACGAGCAGTACTTC. Translating gives CASSFLSGAYEQYF.

The chain employs TRBV5-1 and TRBJ2-5; D uncertain. Germline V CDR1 and CDR2: SGHRS, YFSETQ. The CDR3 extends over 12 amino acids. V was clipped by 4 bases and J by 3 bases, with 7 bases between them. The CDR3 DNA is TGCGCCAGCAGCCCAGAAAAAGAGACCCAGTACTTC. This codes for CASSPEKETQYF.

This clonotype appeared many times. The CDR3 spells CASSWSPGQGVWAFF. CDR3 sequence (DNA): TGTGCCAGCAGTTGGTCTCCGGGACAGGGAGTTTGGGCTTTCTTT. This chain links TRBV6-5 with TRBJ1-1; 9 bases align to TRBD1. V dropped 4 bases and J dropped 11; count of bases not matched to a gene: 14. The CDR3 sequence is 15 residues long. Germline V gives CDR1 MNHEY, CDR2 SVGAGI.

This clonotype appeared many times. The V and J genes are TRBV7-2 and TRBJ1-4; D might be TRBD1 (6 bases). This CDR3 is built from 13 residues. V lost 4 bases, J lost 7 bases, and 10 bases lay in between. Germline assignment: CDR1 SGHTA and CDR2 FQGNSA. DNA for the CDR3: TGTGCCAGCAGCTCGAACAGGGTTGAAAAACTGTTTTTT. The encoded protein is CASSSNRVEKLFF.

This clonotype came up many times. The chain is built from TRBV7-2 and TRBJ2-1, with a tentative D call TRBD1 (6 bases). In germline, CDR1 is SGHTA, CDR2 FQGNSA. The V and J ends lost 6 bases and 8 bases respectively, with 14 bases between them. This CDR3 is built from 13 residues. CDR3 nucleotides: TGTGCCAGCAGTTCACAGGGATCCGATGAGCAGTTCTTC. This translates into CASSSQGSDEQFF.

This clonotype was recorded at least ten times. The chain carries TRBV4-2 and TRBJ1-4; D is possibly TRBD1 (6 bases). V was cut by 6 bases and J by 0 bases, with 14 bases left in between. The V gene's germline CDR1 is LGHNA and CDR2 YNFKEQ. The CDR3 is made up of 16 amino acids. The CDR3: CASSNQGLSTNEKLFF. CDR3 coding DNA: TGTGCCAGCAGTAATCAGGGGTTATCAACTAATGAAAAACTGTTTTTT.

The V call is TRBV5-1, the J call TRBJ1-2; 10 bases agree with TRBD1. CDR1 and CDR2 (germline): SGHRS, YFSETQ. This CDR3 is built from 16 residues. J lost 0 bases, V lost 4 bases, and 6 bases had no gene match. The CDR3 sequence is CASSRGTGVANYGYTF. CDR3 bases: TGCGCCAGCAGCCGCGGGACAGGGGTAGCTAACTATGGCTACACCTTC.

V and J are TRBV7-6 and TRBJ2-1; 7 nucleotides line up with TRBD2. The CDR3 contains 18 residues. Germline loops: CDR1 SGHVS, CDR2 FNYEAQ. The J segment lost 0 bases and the V segment lost 5 bases, leaving 13 bases of the junction unmatched. This CDR3 is CASSNSVSSGGSYNEQFF. Here the CDR3 DNA reads TGTGCCAGCAGCAATAGTGTGTCTAGCGGTGGCTCCTACAATGAGCAGTTCTTC.

This clonotype appeared many times. This CDR3 reads CASSQGLAGGNTGELFF. The CDR3 coding sequence is TGTGCCAGCAGCCAAGGACTAGCGGGGGGAAACACCGGGGAGCTGTTTTTT. The chain employs TRBV7-8 and TRBJ2-2; 14 bases match TRBD2. This CDR3 comprises 17 residues. With V trimmed by 5 bases and J by 2 bases, 4 bases remained unmatched. Germline V CDR1 and CDR2: SGHVS, FQNEAQ. Full variable domain (remainder filled in from reference TRBV7-8 and TRBJ2-2): GAGVSQSPRYKVAKRGQDVALRCDPISGHVSLFWYQQALGQGPEFLTYFQNEAQLDKSGLPSDRFFAERPEGSVSTLKIQRTQQEDSAVYLCASSQGLAGGNTGELFFGEGSRLTVL.

The table lists this clonotype with a few counts. The chain combines TRBV30 with TRBJ1-4; possibly TRBD1 for D (6 bases). Germline V gene lookup returns CDR1 GTSNPN and CDR2 SVGIG (reference sequence). Trimming cost V 2 bases and J 8 bases, with 12 bases left between them. CDR3 size: 13 residues. CDR3 amino acids: CAWSWGAREKLFF. DNA for the CDR3: TGTGCCTGGAGTTGGGGGGCGCGCGAAAAACTGTTTTTT.

This clonotype came up many times. For the CDR3, the DNA is TGCGCCAGCAGTCTCCAGGGGAACCAGTTCTTC. Its translation: CASSLQGNQFF. The chain combines TRBV23-1 with TRBJ2-1, with D possibly TRBD1 on 6 matching bases. TRBV23-1 is an ORF; its function is uncertain. The ends were cut back, 4 bases at V and 13 bases at J, with 11 bases in the middle. The CDR3 spans 11 residues.

This clonotype was picked up many times. This chain links TRBV18 with TRBJ2-2; TRBD2 might be the D (5 bases). The CDR3 length is 14 residues. V gave up 6 bases and J gave up 1 base, with 9 bases separating them. The germline gives CDR1 KGHSH, CDR2 LQKENI. The CDR3 sequence: CASSSRENTGELFF. The CDR3 DNA reads TGTGCCAGCTCCTCCCGGGAGAACACCGGGGAGCTGTTTTTT.

In its sample, this clonotype was seen many times. The chain carries TRBV5-1 and TRBJ2-7, with D perhaps matching TRBD1 (6 bases). V shed 5 bases and J shed 1 base, with 10 bases lying between them. Germline-derived CDR1 and CDR2 are SGHRS and YFSETQ. The CDR3 is 13 residues long. CDR3 in amino acids: CASRPDSSYEQYV. CDR3 coding DNA: TGCGCCAGCAGACCGGACAGTTCCTACGAGCAGTACGTC.

This clonotype showed up just a few times. This rearrangement joins TRBV4-3 to TRBJ1-4; D is perhaps TRBD1 (5 bases). The CDR3 spans 15 residues. Germline CDR1 and CDR2: LGHNA and YSLEER. V lost 4 bases and J lost 7, with 16 bases in between. In DNA, the CDR3 is TGCGCCAGCAGCCCGGAACAAGATCAGGGTGAAAAACTGTTTTTT. Translating it yields CASSPEQDQGEKLFF.

This clonotype was observed a few times. The chain employs TRBV6-5 and TRBJ1-1, with 8 bases identical to TRBD1. J was trimmed by 8 bases and V by 6 bases; bases with no gene match: 8. Germline CDR1 MNHEY, CDR2 SVGAGI. The CDR3 extends over 13 amino acids. Here the CDR3 reads CASSYFQGAEAFF. In nucleotides, the CDR3 is TGTGCCAGCAGCTATTTCCAGGGGGCGGAAGCTTTCTTT.

This clonotype was seen a few times. The chain links TRBV18 to TRBJ2-3; D unclear. V lost 2 bases and J 2 bases, leaving 8 bases between the germline ends. There are 14 residues in the CDR3. The germline gives CDR1 KGHSH, CDR2 LQKENI. CDR3 in DNA: TGTGCCAGCTCACCATTCAGCACCACAGATACGCAGTATTTT. Encoded protein: CASSPFSTTDTQYF.